Sequencing of this T cell receptor beta chain was carried out in a study of blood T cell repertoires in COVID-19. Original processing notes: Amplification of reference gene primers was used by the study to estimate nucleated cell counts. Libraries were prepared by immunoSEQ multiplex PCR; TCRdb keeps only in-frame clonotypes and omits some of them. That table gives V, J and clone size, and the DNA gave D and trimming. The data contain over 250,000 clones, 88% of them seen just once; the ten biggest clones take up under 4.5%. This receptor was identified in a man between 60 and 75 years old who had recovered from COVID-19. Source material: peripheral blood.

The CDR3 sequence is CASSSSDYNEQFF. The DNA for the CDR3 is TGTGCCAGTAGTTCTAGCGACTACAATGAGCAGTTCTTC. The chain couples TRBV19 to TRBJ2-1; tentative D call: TRBD2 (6 bases). V lost 5 bases to trimming and J lost 3 bases, with 8 bases between them. Per the germline V gene, CDR1 is LNHDA and CDR2 is SQIVND (reference sequence). The CDR3 has 13 amino acids.